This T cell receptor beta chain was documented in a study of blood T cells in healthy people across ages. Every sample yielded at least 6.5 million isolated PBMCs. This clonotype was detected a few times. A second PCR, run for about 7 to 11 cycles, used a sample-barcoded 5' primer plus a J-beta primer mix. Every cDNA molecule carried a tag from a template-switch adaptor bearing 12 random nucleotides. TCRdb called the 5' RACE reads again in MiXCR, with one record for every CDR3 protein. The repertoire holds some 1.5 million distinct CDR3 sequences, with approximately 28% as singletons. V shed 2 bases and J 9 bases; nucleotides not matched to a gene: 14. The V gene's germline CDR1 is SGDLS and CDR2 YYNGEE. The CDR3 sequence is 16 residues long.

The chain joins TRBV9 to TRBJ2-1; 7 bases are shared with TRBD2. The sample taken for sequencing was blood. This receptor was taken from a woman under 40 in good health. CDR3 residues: CASSVIPAGRVCEQFF. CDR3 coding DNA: TGTGCCAGCAGCGTTATACCAGCGGGAAGGGTATGTGAGCAGTTCTTC. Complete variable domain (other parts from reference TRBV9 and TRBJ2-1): DSGVTQTPKHLITATGQRVTLRCSPRSGDLSVYWYQQSLDQGLQFLIQYYNGEERAKGNILERFSAQQFPDLHSELNLSSLELGDSALYFCASSVIPAGRVCEQFFGPGTRLTVL.